The clone carrying this TCR beta chain is deemed medium-sized. CDR1 and CDR2 (germline): LNHDA, SQIVND (reference sequence). This CDR3 has 13 amino acids. After removal of 2 bases from V and 10 bases from J, the junction contained 4 bases not matched to a gene. This sample is drawn from a study of CDR3 diversity in severe acne. TCRdb called the PCR reads again in MiXCR, with one record for every CDR3 protein. Here the sample spans over 85,000 distinct CDR3 sequences, more than 45% being singletons. The chain carries TRBV19 and TRBJ2-1, with 8 bases identical to TRBD1. This clonotype was obtained from a male donor with acne. Sequenced input: blood. The CDR3, as DNA: TGTGCCAGTAGTATATCAGGGGGCGTGGAGCAGTTCTTC. Its translation is CASSISGGVEQFF.